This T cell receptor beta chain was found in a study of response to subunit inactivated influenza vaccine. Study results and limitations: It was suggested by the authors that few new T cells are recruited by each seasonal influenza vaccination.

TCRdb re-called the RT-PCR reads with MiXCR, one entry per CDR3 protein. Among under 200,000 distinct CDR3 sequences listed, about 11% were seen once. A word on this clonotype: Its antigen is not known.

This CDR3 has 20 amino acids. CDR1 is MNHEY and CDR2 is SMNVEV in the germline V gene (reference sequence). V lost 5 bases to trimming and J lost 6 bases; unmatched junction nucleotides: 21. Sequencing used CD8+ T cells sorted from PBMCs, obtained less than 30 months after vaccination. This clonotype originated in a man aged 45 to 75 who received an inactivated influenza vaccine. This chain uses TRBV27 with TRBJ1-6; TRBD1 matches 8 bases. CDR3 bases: TGTGCCAGCAGTCTAGGGGCAGGACAGGGCTCAACCAAGCTTAATTCACCCCTCCACTTT. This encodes CASSLGAGQGSTKLNSPLHF.